This TCR beta chain was retrieved from a study of blood T cells in healthy people across ages. As to this clonotype: Its antigen is unknown.

The CDR3 extends over 13 amino acids. The ends were cut back, 7 bases at V and 4 bases at J, with 13 bases in the middle. Germline CDR1 MNHEY, CDR2 SMNVEV (reference sequence). Broader study findings: TCR beta diversity per million T cells fell roughly linearly with age.

Primers used in a second PCR of about 6 to 11 cycles were a sample-barcoded 5' primer and a J-beta primer mix. TCRdb processed the 5' RACE reads anew with MiXCR; each CDR3 protein has one entry. Of about 1.5 million distinct CDR3 sequences listed, about 45% are singletons. The sample taken for sequencing was blood. The chain employs TRBV27 and TRBJ1-2, with D tentatively TRBD1 (5 bases). The source of this sequence is a woman between 18 and 30 years old in good health. CDR3 DNA sequence: TGTGCCAGCAAACGGCAGGGAGTCTATGGCTACACCTTC. It yields the protein CASKRQGVYGYTF.